The clone carrying this T cell receptor beta chain was observed a few times. Germline V gives CDR1 SNHLY, CDR2 FYNNEI. CDR3 length: 14 residues. Trimming stripped 3 bases from V and 6 bases from J, with 13 bases between. This record comes from a study of blood T cell repertoires in COVID-19. On the study more broadly: Collection of acute and convalescent COVID-19 samples took place in the United States, Italy and Spain. The cDNA or gDNA used as material had been derived from T cells, B-cell-depleted T cells, or PBMCs.

As handled by the study authors: Amplifying reference gene primers gave estimates of nucleated cell counts. Sequencing was performed with immunoSEQ multiplex PCR; in TCRdb, only in-frame clones are kept and a portion is missing. The V and J calls and clone size were taken over from that table, and D and trimming were inferred from the DNA. This sample has about 180,000 clones; around 86% occur once, and the top ten carry approximately 2.9%. The chain combines TRBV2 with TRBJ2-3; possibly TRBD2 for D (7 bases). The TCR sequence derives from a young woman with active or convalescent COVID-19. The sample comprised peripheral blood. The CDR3 here is CASSEGRGGDTQYF. The DNA of the CDR3 is TGTGCCAGCAGTGAGGGCAGGGGAGGGGATACGCAGTATTTT.